Listed below are T cell receptor beta chains from one sample, sequenced in a study of identical twins. TCRdb fed the 5' RACE reads into MiXCR, producing one record per CDR3 protein. The sample records under 300,000 distinct CDR3 sequences, approximately 5.9% being singletons. These data are also associated with another study on T cells expressing NK-cell markers.

Specimen: CD8+ T cells sorted from blood. Receptor source: a woman aged 18-29 years in good health. Both conserved end residues are part of each CDR3. A D gene is named only where the DNA matches it firmly. A row's size may be missing; if present it is once, few, many or a size class.

v_gene	abundance	d_gene	j_gene	CDR3nt	CDR3aa
TRBV20-1	.	TRBD2	TRBJ2-7	TGCAGTGCTCTTTTCTGGGCTAGCGGGAGGGCCCTATCCTACGAGCAGTACTTC	CSALFWASGRALSYEQYF
TRBV12-3/TRBV12-4	few	.	TRBJ2-6	TGTGCCAGCATAACGTCTGGGGCCAACGTCCTGACTTTC	CASITSGANVLTF
TRBV7-6	few	TRBD1	TRBJ2-1	TGTGCCAGCAGCCTGGGACAGGGTACGTTCTTC	CASSLGQGTFF
TRBV4-1	few	.	TRBJ2-7	TGCGCCAGCAGCCAAGGGCCCGGATACGAGCAGTACTTC	CASSQGPGYEQYF
TRBV7-8	many	.	TRBJ1-1	TGTGCCAGCAGCTTAGAAAGTTTTGGGGCGGACGCCGGTGAAGCTTTCTTT	CASSLESFGADAGEAFF
TRBV19	few	.	TRBJ2-1	TGTGCCAGTAGTAAGACAGGCCCAGGACCCAATGAGCAGTTCTTC	CASSKTGPGPNEQFF
TRBV5-5	many	TRBD2	TRBJ2-7	TGTGCCAGCAGCTTGACTAGCGGGGGGACCTACGAGCAGTACTTC	CASSLTSGGTYEQYF
TRBV12-3/TRBV12-4	many	.	TRBJ2-1	TGTGCCAGCAGTTTAAGAGGGGACAATGAGCAGTTCTTC	CASSLRGDNEQFF
TRBV27	.	TRBD1	TRBJ2-5	TGTGCCAGCAGTTTAGGCAGGGGGCGAGTTGGGGAGACCCAGTACTTC	CASSLGRGRVGETQYF
TRBV6-2/TRBV6-3	.	.	TRBJ2-1	TGTGCCAGCAGTTACCCCCCCCCGGCAGGGACGAATGAGCAGTTCTTC	CASSYPPPAGTNEQFF
TRBV5-1	few	.	TRBJ2-5	TGCGCCGGAGAAGGGTACAGGCCTAGAGGATGGGGGACCCAGTACTTC	CAGEGYRPRGWGTQYF
TRBV4-1	many	TRBD1	TRBJ1-2	TGCGCCAGCAGCCAAGATTCAGGGGGCAATGGCTACACCTTC	CASSQDSGGNGYTF
TRBV6-1	.	TRBD1	TRBJ2-7	TGTGCCAGCAGTCCACGGGGACAGGGGGCGTCCGAGCAGTACTTC	CASSPRGQGASEQYF
TRBV4-3	many	.	TRBJ2-2	TGCGCCAGCAGCCCCGGGTCACTAGGCACCGGGGAGCTGTTTTTT	CASSPGSLGTGELFF
TRBV30	few	.	TRBJ1-1	TGTGCCTGGCACGAGGCTGGCGGGGTGTACACTGAAGCTTTCTTT	CAWHEAGGVYTEAFF
TRBV9	few	TRBD1	TRBJ1-1	TGTGCCAGCAGCCCCCAAAGGAGGGACAGGGGAGAAGCTTTCTTT	CASSPQRRDRGEAFF
TRBV20-1	few	.	TRBJ1-5	TGCAGTGCTAGAGGGTGGGGTCAGCCCCAGCATTTT	CSARGWGQPQHF
TRBV27	many	.	TRBJ1-5	TGTGCCAGCAGTCTACAGGGAAGCAATCAGCCCCAGCATTTT	CASSLQGSNQPQHF
TRBV15	few	TRBD2	TRBJ2-7	TGTGCCACCAGCAGAGATAGGGCGACTAGCGGCTACGAGCAGTACTTC	CATSRDRATSGYEQYF
TRBV5-1	.	.	TRBJ2-5	TGCGCCAGCAGCCCGGAGGGGTCACAAGAGACCCAGTACTTC	CASSPEGSQETQYF